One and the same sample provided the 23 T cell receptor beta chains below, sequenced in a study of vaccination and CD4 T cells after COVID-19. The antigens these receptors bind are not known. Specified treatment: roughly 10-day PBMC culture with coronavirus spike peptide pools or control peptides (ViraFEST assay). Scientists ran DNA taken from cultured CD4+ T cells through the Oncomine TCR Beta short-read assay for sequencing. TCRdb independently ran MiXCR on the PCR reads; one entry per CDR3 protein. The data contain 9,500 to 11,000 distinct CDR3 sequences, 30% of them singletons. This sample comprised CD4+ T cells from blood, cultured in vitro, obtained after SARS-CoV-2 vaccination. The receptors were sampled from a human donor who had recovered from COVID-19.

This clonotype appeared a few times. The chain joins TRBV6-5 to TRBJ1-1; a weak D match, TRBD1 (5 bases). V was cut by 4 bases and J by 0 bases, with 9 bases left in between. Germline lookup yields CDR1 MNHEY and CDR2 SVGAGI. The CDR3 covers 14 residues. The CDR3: CASSSGLMNTEAFF. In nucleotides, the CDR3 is TGTGCCAGCAGTTCGGGACTGATGAACACTGAAGCTTTCTTT.

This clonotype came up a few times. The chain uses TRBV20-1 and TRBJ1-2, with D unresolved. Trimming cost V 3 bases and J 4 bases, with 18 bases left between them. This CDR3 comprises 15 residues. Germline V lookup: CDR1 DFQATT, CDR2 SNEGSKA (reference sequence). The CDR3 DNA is TGCAGTGCTAGCGCGCGCACCAGCGGCGTCTATGGCTACACCTTC. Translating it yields CSASARTSGVYGYTF.

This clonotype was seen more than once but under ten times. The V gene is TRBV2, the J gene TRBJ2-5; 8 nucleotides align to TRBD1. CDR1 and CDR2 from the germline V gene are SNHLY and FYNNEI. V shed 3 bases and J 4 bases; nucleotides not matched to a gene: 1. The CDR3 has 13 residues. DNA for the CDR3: TGTGCCAGCAGTGAGACAGGGGCAGAGACCCAGTACTTC. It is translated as CASSETGAETQYF.

The CDR3 sequence: CATRPTMTDTQYF. The DNA for the CDR3 is TGTGCCACCCGCCCGACTATGACAGATACGCAGTATTTT. V gene TRBV12-3 or TRBV12-4 combines with J gene TRBJ2-3, with a possible D match to TRBD2 (5 bases). Trimming removed 10 bases at V and 3 bases at J, with 14 bases between. The CDR3 covers 13 residues.

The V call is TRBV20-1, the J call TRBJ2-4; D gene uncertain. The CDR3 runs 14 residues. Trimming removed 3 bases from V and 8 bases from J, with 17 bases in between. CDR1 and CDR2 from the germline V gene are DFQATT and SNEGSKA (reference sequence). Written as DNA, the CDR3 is TGCAGTGCTAGTGTAAGGAGTCTCTTCTACATTCAGTACTTC. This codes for CSASVRSLFYIQYF.

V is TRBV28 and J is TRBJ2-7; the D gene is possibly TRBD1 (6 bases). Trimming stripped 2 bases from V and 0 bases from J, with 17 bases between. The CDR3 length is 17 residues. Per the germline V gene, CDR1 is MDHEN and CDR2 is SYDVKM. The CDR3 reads CASSLPRTGTFSYEQYF. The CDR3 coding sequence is TGTGCCAGCAGTTTACCCCGAACAGGGACATTCTCCTACGAGCAGTACTTC.

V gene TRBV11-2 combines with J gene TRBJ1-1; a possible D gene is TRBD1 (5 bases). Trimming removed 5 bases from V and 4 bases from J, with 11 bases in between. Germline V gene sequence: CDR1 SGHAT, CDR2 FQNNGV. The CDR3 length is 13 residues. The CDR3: CASSRVGGTEAFF. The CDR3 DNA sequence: TGTGCCAGCAGCCGAGTTGGGGGCACTGAAGCTTTCTTT.

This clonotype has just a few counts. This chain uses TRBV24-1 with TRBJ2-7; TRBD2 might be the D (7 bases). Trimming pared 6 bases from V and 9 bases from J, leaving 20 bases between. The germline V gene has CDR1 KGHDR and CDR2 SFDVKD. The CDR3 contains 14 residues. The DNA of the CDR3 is TGTGCCACCAGTACCACGGAGGGGGGGCGCGGGCAGTACTTC. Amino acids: CATSTTEGGRGQYF.

CDR3 in amino acids: CASSRTSGRVSNEQFF. The CDR3 bases are TGTGCCAGCAGCCGGACTAGCGGGAGGGTGAGCAATGAGCAGTTCTTC. The chain employs TRBV28 and TRBJ2-1, with 15 bases that match TRBD2. V trimming: 6 bases; J trimming: 6 bases; junction bases outside the gene matches: 6. The CDR3 covers 16 residues. Germline V gene data show CDR1 as MDHEN and CDR2 as SYDVKM.

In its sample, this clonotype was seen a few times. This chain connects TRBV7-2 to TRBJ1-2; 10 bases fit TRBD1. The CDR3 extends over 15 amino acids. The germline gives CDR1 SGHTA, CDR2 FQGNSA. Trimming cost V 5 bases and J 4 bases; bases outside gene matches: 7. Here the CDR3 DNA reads TGTGCCAGCAGCGACCGGGACAGGGGCTCCTATGGCTACACCTTC. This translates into CASSDRDRGSYGYTF.

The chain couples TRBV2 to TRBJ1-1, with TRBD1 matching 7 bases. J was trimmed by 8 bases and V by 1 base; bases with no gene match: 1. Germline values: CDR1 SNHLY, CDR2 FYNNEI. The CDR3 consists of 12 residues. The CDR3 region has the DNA TGTGCCAGCAGTGAAGGGGGACAGGAAGCTTTCTTT. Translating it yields CASSEGGQEAFF.

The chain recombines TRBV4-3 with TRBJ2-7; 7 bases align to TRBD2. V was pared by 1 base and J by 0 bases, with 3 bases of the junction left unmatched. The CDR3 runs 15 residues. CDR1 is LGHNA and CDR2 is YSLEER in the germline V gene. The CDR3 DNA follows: TGCGCCAGCAGCCAAGGGGGCGGGAGCTCCTACGAGCAGTACTTC. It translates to CASSQGGGSSYEQYF.

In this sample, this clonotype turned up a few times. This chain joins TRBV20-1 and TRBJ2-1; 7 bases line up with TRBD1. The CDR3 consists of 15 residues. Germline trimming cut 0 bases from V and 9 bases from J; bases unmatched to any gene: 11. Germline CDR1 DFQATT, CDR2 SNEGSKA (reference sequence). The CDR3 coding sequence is TGCAGTGCTAGAGATCGGAGATCTAACAGGGGTGAGCAGTTCTTC. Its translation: CSARDRRSNRGEQFF.

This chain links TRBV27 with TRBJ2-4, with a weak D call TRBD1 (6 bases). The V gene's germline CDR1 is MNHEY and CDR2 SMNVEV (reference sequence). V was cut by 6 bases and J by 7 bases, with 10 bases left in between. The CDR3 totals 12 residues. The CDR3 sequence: CASRTGQNIQYF. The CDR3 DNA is TGTGCCAGCAGGACCGGACAGAACATTCAGTACTTC.

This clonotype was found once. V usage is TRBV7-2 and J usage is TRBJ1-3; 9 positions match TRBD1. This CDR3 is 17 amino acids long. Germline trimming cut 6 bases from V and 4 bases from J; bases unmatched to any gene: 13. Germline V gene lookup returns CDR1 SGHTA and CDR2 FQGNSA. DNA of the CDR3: TGTGCCAGCAGAAAAACCGGGACAGGGTCCACCGGAAACACCATATATTTT. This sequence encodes CASRKTGTGSTGNTIYF.

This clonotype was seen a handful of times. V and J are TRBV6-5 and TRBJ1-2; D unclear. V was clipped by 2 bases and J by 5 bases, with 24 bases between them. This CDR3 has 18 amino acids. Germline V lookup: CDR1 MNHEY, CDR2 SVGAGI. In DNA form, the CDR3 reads TGTGCCAGCAGTTACAAAGGCGGAGGGAGCAGGTTCCTTTATGGCTACACCTTC. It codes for CASSYKGGGSRFLYGYTF.

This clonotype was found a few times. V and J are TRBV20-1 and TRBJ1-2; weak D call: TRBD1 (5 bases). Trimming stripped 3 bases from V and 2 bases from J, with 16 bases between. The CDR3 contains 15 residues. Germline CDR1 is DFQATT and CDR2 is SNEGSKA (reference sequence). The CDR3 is CSARITRGLNYGYTF. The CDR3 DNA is TGCAGTGCTAGGATTACTAGGGGCCTCAACTATGGCTACACCTTC.

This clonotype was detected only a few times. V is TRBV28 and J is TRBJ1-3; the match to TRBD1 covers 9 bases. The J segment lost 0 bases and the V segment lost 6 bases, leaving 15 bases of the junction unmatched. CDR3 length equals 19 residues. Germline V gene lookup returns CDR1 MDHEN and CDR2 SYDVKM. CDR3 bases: TGTGCCAGCAGCCTACGGGACAGGGTCATTAGGGCCTCTGGAAACACCATATATTTT. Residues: CASSLRDRVIRASGNTIYF.

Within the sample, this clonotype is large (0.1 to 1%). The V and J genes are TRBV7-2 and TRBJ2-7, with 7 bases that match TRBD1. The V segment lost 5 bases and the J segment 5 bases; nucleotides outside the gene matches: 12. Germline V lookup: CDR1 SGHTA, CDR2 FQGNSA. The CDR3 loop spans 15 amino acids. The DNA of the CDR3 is TGTGCCAGCAGCCGGCAGACAGGGCTAAAGAACGAGCAGTACTTC. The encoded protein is CASSRQTGLKNEQYF.

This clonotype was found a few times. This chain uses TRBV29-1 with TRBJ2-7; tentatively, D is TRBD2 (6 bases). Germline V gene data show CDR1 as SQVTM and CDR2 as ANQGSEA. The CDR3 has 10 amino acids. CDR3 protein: CGRFGGEQYF. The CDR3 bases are TGCGGACGTTTCGGGGGTGAGCAGTACTTC.

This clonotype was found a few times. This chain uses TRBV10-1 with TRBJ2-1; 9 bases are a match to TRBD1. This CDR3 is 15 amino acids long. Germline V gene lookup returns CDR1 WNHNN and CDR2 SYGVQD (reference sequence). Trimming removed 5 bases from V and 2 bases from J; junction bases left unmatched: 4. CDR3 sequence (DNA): TGCGCCAGCAGTAGGACAGGGGTTGCCTACAATGAGCAGTTCTTC. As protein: CASSRTGVAYNEQFF.

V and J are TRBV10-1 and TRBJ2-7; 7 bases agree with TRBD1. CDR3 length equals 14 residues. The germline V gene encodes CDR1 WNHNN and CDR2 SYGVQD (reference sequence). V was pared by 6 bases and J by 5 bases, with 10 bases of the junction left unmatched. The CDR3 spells CASRELDRVDEQYF. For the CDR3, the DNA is TGCGCCAGCAGGGAACTAGACAGGGTTGACGAGCAGTACTTC.

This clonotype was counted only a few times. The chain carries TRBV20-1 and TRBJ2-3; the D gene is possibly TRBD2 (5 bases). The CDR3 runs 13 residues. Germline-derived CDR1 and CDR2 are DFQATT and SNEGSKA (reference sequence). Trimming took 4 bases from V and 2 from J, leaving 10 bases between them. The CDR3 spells CSATRDFTDTQYF. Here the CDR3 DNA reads TGCAGTGCTACCCGGGATTTCACAGATACGCAGTATTTT.